This T cell receptor (beta chain) came from a study of cytomegalovirus exposure and HLA in healthy donors. 60 Vbeta and 13 Jbeta primers were used in PCR. Profiled with immunoSEQ multiplex PCR; TCRdb holds only in-frame clones, not every one. The sample lists 85,000 to 100,000 clones, 78% occurring once. This CDR3 contains 17 residues. V was pared by 4 bases and J by 2 bases, with 9 bases of the junction left unmatched. Germline V gene sequence: CDR1 MNHEY, CDR2 SMNVEV (reference sequence). The sample was PBMCs. The clonotype was recovered from a woman aged 40 to 50 in good health and CMV-seropositive. The rearrangement uses TRBV27 and TRBJ2-7; 12 bases are shared with TRBD2. CDR3 protein: CASSSTSGRGPPYEQYF. CDR3 DNA: TGTGCCAGCAGTTCGACTAGCGGGAGAGGGCCCCCCTACGAGCAGTACTTC.